This entry lists 7 T cell receptor beta chains sequenced from one sample in a study of blood T cells in healthy people across ages. Combining a sample-barcoded 5' primer with a J-beta primer mix, a second PCR ran for 7 to 11 cycles. TCRdb itself ran the 5' RACE reads through MiXCR, one entry per CDR3 protein. The repertoire consists of roughly 720,000 distinct CDR3 sequences, with 40% to 65% occurring once and the leading ten covering approximately 41%. The sample consisted of blood. The receptors shown here come from an elderly man in good health.

The V and J genes are TRBV6-1 and TRBJ2-3; no clear D gene. The CDR3 is made up of 14 amino acids. Germline V lookup: CDR1 MNHNS, CDR2 SASEGT. Between the trimmed V and J ends, which lost 3 bases and 6 bases, there was a span of 13 bases. The CDR3 region is CASSEGLGRDTQYF. DNA of the CDR3: TGTGCCAGCAGTGAGGGGTTAGGGCGGGATACGCAGTATTTT.

This clonotype turned up a few times. The chain employs TRBV7-7 and TRBJ2-1; D uncertain. In germline, CDR1 is SSHAT, CDR2 FNYEAQ (reference sequence). V shed 2 bases and J shed 5 bases, with 16 bases lying between them. The CDR3 runs 16 residues. CDR3 in DNA: TGTGCCAGCAGCTTATATCCCGCTCCCCGGGACAATGAGCAGTTCTTC. Protein product: CASSLYPAPRDNEQFF.

The CDR3 loop reads CASSYDRVRNTIYF. CDR3 DNA sequence: TGTGCCAGCAGCTACGACAGGGTCAGAAACACCATATATTTT. The rearrangement links TRBV7-2 to TRBJ1-3; TRBD1 matches at 7 bases. Per the germline V gene, CDR1 is SGHTA and CDR2 is FQGNSA. Trimming took 4 bases from V and 5 from J; bases not matched to a gene: 5. CDR3 size: 14 residues.

The V call is TRBV20-1, the J call TRBJ2-3, with TRBD2 identical over 11 bases. Germline CDR1 DFQATT, CDR2 SNEGSKA (reference sequence). V gave up 0 bases and J gave up 2 bases; unmatched junction bases: 7. The CDR3 totals 17 residues. DNA for the CDR3: TGCAGTGCTAGAGACCTGGGACTAGCGGCATCCACAGATACGCAGTATTTT. Translated: CSARDLGLAASTDTQYF.

This clonotype was detected only once. The chain has TRBV6-2 or TRBV6-3 and TRBJ2-1; D is unresolved. Per germline, CDR1 MNHEY and CDR2 SVGEGT. Trimming took 0 bases from V and 5 from J, leaving 11 bases between them. The CDR3 sequence is 15 residues long. CDR3 protein: CASSYSMVTDNEQFF. DNA for the CDR3: TGTGCCAGCAGTTACTCGATGGTAACTGACAATGAGCAGTTCTTC.

A few counts support this clonotype. The chain couples TRBV5-1 to TRBJ2-1, with 7 bases fitting TRBD2. The end of the DNA is better explained by TRBJ2-7, so the J call may be wrong. From germline, CDR1 is SGHRS and CDR2 YFSETQ. The CDR3 is 15 residues long. DNA for the CDR3: TGCGCCAGCAGCTTGGGTGCTAGCGGCTACAATGAGCAGTACTTC. Translation gives CASSLGASGYNEQYF.

In regard to this clonotype: At one end, the junction sequence differs from germline, possibly due to a read error. This rearrangement joins TRBV13 to TRBJ2-3; TRBD1 or TRBD2 may be the D gene (5 bases each). The CDR3 consists of 13 residues. From germline, CDR1 is PRHDT and CDR2 FYEKMQ (reference sequence). The CDR3 is CASSRTFTGTQYF. The DNA of the CDR3 is TGTGCCAGCAGCCGGACTTTCACAGGTACGCAGTATTTT.